The rows below give T cell receptor beta chains drawn from one sample of a study of CD8 T cells in Susac syndrome. A single record per CDR3 protein comes from TCRdb applying MiXCR to the immunoSEQ multiplex PCR reads. The sample carries 85,000 to 120,000 distinct CDR3 sequences, roughly 94% recorded once. The sequencing input was CD8+ T cells from PBMCs. Receptor source: a human donor with Susac syndrome. The CDR3 runs from the conserved cysteine through the conserved F or W. The D gene is left open where the match is weak. The size entry is marked missing in some rows and otherwise reads once, few, many or a size class.

CASSTRQGITYGYTF,TGTGCCAGCAGCACTCGACAGGGAATTACGTATGGCTACACCTTC,TRBD1,TRBJ1-2,NA,TRBV13
CASKGSVETQYF,TGTGCCAGCAAAGGGTCAGTGGAGACCCAGTACTTC,NA,TRBJ2-5,once,TRBV2
CASSLELRRDEQYF,TGTGCCAGCAGCTTAGAGTTACGAAGGGACGAGCAGTACTTC,NA,TRBJ2-7,NA,TRBV7-9
CASSGGTPLHF,TGTGCCAGCAGCGGGGGTACACCCCTCCACTTT,NA,TRBJ1-6,NA,TRBV7-2
CASSVGRGGQETQYF,TGTGCCAGCAGCGTTGGGCGCGGGGGGCAAGAGACCCAGTACTTC,TRBD2,TRBJ2-5,few,TRBV9
CASSLRGAGYYEQYF,TGTGCCAGCAGCCTCCGAGGAGCGGGGTACTACGAGCAGTACTTC,TRBD2,TRBJ2-7,NA,TRBV7-2
CSVVIWGGQVYGYTF,TGCAGCGTTGTGATTTGGGGGGGACAGGTCTATGGCTACACCTTC,TRBD1,TRBJ1-2,NA,TRBV29-1
CASTLGWGDDTEAFF,TGTGCCAGTACCCTCGGGTGGGGGGACGACACTGAAGCTTTCTTT,NA,TRBJ1-1,NA,TRBV19
CASSVAGASETQYF,TGTGCCAGCAGCGTGGCGGGGGCCTCGGAGACCCAGTACTTC,NA,TRBJ2-5,NA,TRBV9
CSVEDGAGTAREETQYF,TGCAGCGTTGAAGATGGGGCAGGGACCGCCCGGGAGGAGACCCAGTACTTC,NA,TRBJ2-5,NA,TRBV29-1
CASSPPDSGGASTQYF,TGTGCCAGCAGCCCTCCTGACTCCGGCGGGGCGTCTACCCAGTACTTC,NA,TRBJ2-5,NA,TRBV7-8
CASSGTPTLQETQYF,TGTGCCAGCAGTGGGACACCGACGCTACAGGAGACCCAGTACTTC,NA,TRBJ2-5,once,TRBV7-9
CASRQTGTGGTDTQYF,TGTGCCAGCAGACAAACCGGGACAGGGGGCACAGATACGCAGTATTTT,TRBD1,TRBJ2-3,NA,TRBV6-2/TRBV6-3
CSAVDSSNQPQHF,TGCAGTGCCGTTGACAGTAGCAATCAGCCCCAGCATTTT,NA,TRBJ1-5,NA,TRBV20-1
CASSEEHSPLYEQYF,TGTGCCAGCAGTGAAGAGCACAGCCCCCTCTACGAGCAGTACTTC,NA,TRBJ2-7,NA,TRBV6-1
CASSVDPAYEQYF,TGTGCCAGCAGCGTAGACCCGGCCTACGAGCAGTACTTC,NA,TRBJ2-7,NA,TRBV9
CSARWVSLQNEQFF,TGCAGTGCTAGATGGGTGAGTCTGCAGAATGAGCAGTTCTTC,NA,TRBJ2-1,NA,TRBV20-1
CATSGRSNEQFF,TGTGCCACCAGTGGGAGGAGCAATGAGCAGTTCTTC,NA,TRBJ2-1,NA,TRBV24-1
CASSQDRTGRAEQYF,TGCGCCAGCAGCCAAGACCGGACAGGGCGAGCCGAGCAGTACTTC,TRBD1,TRBJ2-7,NA,TRBV4-3
CASSPPGVSGTEAFF,TGTGCCAGCAGCCCCCCCGGGGTCTCGGGGACTGAAGCTTTCTTT,NA,TRBJ1-1,NA,TRBV7-6
CASSQDQGAPLGELFF,TGTGCCAGCAGCCAGGATCAGGGGGCCCCTTTAGGGGAGCTGTTTTTT,TRBD1,TRBJ2-2,once,TRBV4-2
CASSQDPLQETQYF,TGTGCCAGCAGCCAAGATCCGTTACAAGAGACCCAGTACTTC,NA,TRBJ2-5,NA,TRBV3-1
CASDGQGNTEAFF,TGTGCTAGTGATGGGCAAGGGAACACTGAAGCTTTCTTT,NA,TRBJ1-1,NA,TRBV12-5
CASTLTGDVETQYF,TGTGCCAGCACCCTGACAGGGGACGTCGAGACCCAGTACTTC,TRBD1,TRBJ2-5,once,TRBV9
CSPGRSGANVLTF,TGCAGCCCCGGGCGCTCTGGGGCCAACGTCCTGACTTTC,NA,TRBJ2-6,once,TRBV29-1
CSATQGTEQFF,TGCAGTGCTACACAGGGAACTGAGCAGTTCTTC,NA,TRBJ2-1,NA,TRBV20-1
CASSLGIRTGGRDQPQHF,TGCGCCAGCAGCTTGGGGATTAGGACAGGGGGTAGAGATCAGCCCCAGCATTTT,TRBD1,TRBJ1-5,NA,TRBV5-1
CASSEINAPLHF,TGTGCCAGCAGTGAGATAAATGCACCCCTCCACTTT,NA,TRBJ1-6,NA,TRBV6-2/TRBV6-3
CATSPGRYNEQFF,TGTGCCACCAGCCCGGGACGGTACAATGAGCAGTTCTTC,NA,TRBJ2-1,NA,TRBV15
CSAGLGAYEQYF,TGCAGCGCCGGGCTGGGCGCCTACGAGCAGTACTTC,NA,TRBJ2-7,NA,TRBV29-1
CASSLAGGTDTQYF,TGTGCCAGCAGCTTAGCGGGGGGAACAGATACGCAGTATTTT,NA,TRBJ2-3,medium-sized,TRBV7-6
CASSQGVSLYEQYF,TGTGCCAGCAGTCAGGGGGTATCCCTCTACGAGCAGTACTTC,TRBD1,TRBJ2-7,NA,TRBV5-6
CSVVERGYNEQFF,TGCAGCGTCGTCGAGCGGGGGTACAATGAGCAGTTCTTC,TRBD2,TRBJ2-1,NA,TRBV29-1
CASSFTHQETQYF,TGTGCCAGCAGCTTTACCCATCAAGAGACCCAGTACTTC,NA,TRBJ2-5,once,TRBV7-9
CASSSLGGDRSGEQYF,TGTGCCAGCAGCTCCCTAGGGGGGGACAGGTCGGGTGAGCAGTACTTC,NA,TRBJ2-7,once,TRBV13
CASSSPGLSGRVENTDTQYF,TGTGCCAGCTCATCCCCGGGACTCTCGGGTCGGGTTGAAAACACAGATACGCAGTATTTT,NA,TRBJ2-3,NA,TRBV18
CATSSRDGNTGELFF,TGTGCCACCAGCAGCCGGGACGGGAACACCGGGGAGCTGTTTTTT,NA,TRBJ2-2,NA,TRBV15
CASRTKGTALLDTQYF,TGTGCCAGCAGGACTAAAGGGACGGCTCTTTTGGATACGCAGTATTTT,NA,TRBJ2-3,NA,TRBV7-9
CASSMADRGNQPQHF,TGTGCCAGTAGTATGGCGGACAGAGGCAATCAGCCCCAGCATTTT,NA,TRBJ1-5,NA,TRBV19
CASSVERAVGYNEQFF,TGTGCCAGCAGCGTAGAAAGGGCCGTGGGGTACAATGAGCAGTTCTTC,NA,TRBJ2-1,NA,TRBV9
CASSVDQSEQFF,TGTGCCAGCAGCGTAGATCAATCGGAGCAGTTCTTC,NA,TRBJ2-1,NA,TRBV9
CASTLTSGNEQFF,TGTGCCAGCACCTTGACTAGCGGGAATGAGCAGTTCTTC,TRBD2,TRBJ2-1,NA,TRBV12-3/TRBV12-4
CASSKVGTEAFF,TGTGCCAGCAGTAAGGTGGGCACTGAAGCTTTCTTT,NA,TRBJ1-1,NA,TRBV27
CASLAESSYNEQFF,TGTGCCAGCCTAGCGGAGAGCTCCTACAATGAGCAGTTCTTC,TRBD2,TRBJ2-1,NA,TRBV2
CSARSPDRGNYGYTF,TGCAGTGCTAGATCTCCGGACAGGGGGAACTATGGCTACACCTTC,TRBD1,TRBJ1-2,NA,TRBV20-1
CASSVGGGGGPQETQYF,TGTGCCAGCAGCGTAGGAGGGGGAGGGGGGCCTCAAGAGACCCAGTACTTC,NA,TRBJ2-5,NA,TRBV9
CASTASGAPDTQYF,TGTGCCAGCACTGCTAGCGGGGCCCCAGATACGCAGTATTTT,TRBD2,TRBJ2-3,NA,TRBV9
CASTDLTGTQYF,TGTGCCAGCACCGACCTAACAGGGACCCAGTACTTC,NA,TRBJ2-5,NA,TRBV6-5
CSARQHGYGEKLFF,TGCAGTGCTAGGCAACACGGTTACGGTGAAAAACTGTTTTTT,NA,TRBJ1-4,NA,TRBV20-1
CASSPPGTSNEQFF,TGTGCCAGCTCACCGCCGGGGACTAGCAATGAGCAGTTCTTC,TRBD2,TRBJ2-1,NA,TRBV18
CSARDLLAGGPSYEQYF,TGCAGTGCTAGAGATCTCCTAGCGGGGGGACCATCCTACGAGCAGTACTTC,TRBD2,TRBJ2-7,NA,TRBV20-1
CASSRPGLLGEKLFF,TGCGCCAGCAGTCGCCCGGGACTCCTAGGGGAAAAACTGTTTTTT,NA,TRBJ1-4,NA,TRBV23-1
CASSTIGNEQYF,TGTGCCAGCAGCACCATCGGGAACGAGCAGTACTTC,NA,TRBJ2-7,NA,TRBV5-4
CASSYSGTEAFF,TGTGCCAGCAGCTATTCGGGCACTGAAGCTTTCTTT,NA,TRBJ1-1,NA,TRBV7-9
CASSYSGTSGDPTLFF,TGCGCCAGCAGCTATTCCGGGACTAGCGGGGACCCGACGTTGTTCTTC,TRBD2,TRBJ2-1,NA,TRBV5-1
CASDRDRAEKQYF,TGTGCCAGCGACCGGGACAGGGCGGAAAAGCAGTACTTC,TRBD1,TRBJ2-7,once,TRBV6-2/TRBV6-3
CSSRGRLEDEQFF,TGCAGCTCGAGGGGCAGGCTTGAAGATGAGCAGTTCTTC,NA,TRBJ2-1,NA,TRBV29-1
CASSLSPGLARNEQYF,TGTGCCAGCAGCTTATCCCCGGGGCTCGCAAGAAACGAGCAGTACTTC,NA,TRBJ2-7,NA,TRBV13
CASSFLAGLSSYEQYF,TGTGCCAGCAGTTTCCTAGCGGGCCTCAGCTCCTACGAGCAGTACTTC,TRBD2,TRBJ2-7,NA,TRBV27
CATSRDPPGLPNNEQFF,TGTGCCACCAGCAGAGACCCACCGGGACTCCCTAACAATGAGCAGTTCTTC,NA,TRBJ2-1,NA,TRBV15